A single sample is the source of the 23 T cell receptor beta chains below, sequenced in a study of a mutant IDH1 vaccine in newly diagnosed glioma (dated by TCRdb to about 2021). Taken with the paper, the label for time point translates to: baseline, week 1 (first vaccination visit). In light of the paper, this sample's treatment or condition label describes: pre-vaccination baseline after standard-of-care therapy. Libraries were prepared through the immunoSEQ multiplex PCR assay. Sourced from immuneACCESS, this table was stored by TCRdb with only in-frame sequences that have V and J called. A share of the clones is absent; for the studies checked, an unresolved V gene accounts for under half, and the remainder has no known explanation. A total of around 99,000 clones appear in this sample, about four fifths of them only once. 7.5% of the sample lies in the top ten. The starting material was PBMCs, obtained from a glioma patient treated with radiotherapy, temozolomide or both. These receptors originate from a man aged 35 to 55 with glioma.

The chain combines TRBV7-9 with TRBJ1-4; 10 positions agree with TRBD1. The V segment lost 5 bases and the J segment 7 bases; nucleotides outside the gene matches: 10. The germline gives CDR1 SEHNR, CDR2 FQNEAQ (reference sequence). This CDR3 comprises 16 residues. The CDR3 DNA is TGTGCCAGCAGCGCGATGGGTAGGACAGGGGGTGAAAAACTGTTTTTT. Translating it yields CASSAMGRTGGEKLFF.

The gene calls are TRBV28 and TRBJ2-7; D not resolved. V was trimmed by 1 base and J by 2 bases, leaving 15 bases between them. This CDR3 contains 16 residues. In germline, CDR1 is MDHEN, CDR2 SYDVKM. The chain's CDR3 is CASSLLLSRVPYEQYF. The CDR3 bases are TGTGCCAGCAGTTTATTGCTCAGCCGTGTCCCCTACGAGCAGTACTTC.

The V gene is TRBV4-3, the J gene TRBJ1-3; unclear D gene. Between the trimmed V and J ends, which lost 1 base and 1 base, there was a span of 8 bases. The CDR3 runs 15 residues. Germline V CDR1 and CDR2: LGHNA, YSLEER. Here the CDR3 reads CASSQGRNSGNTIYF. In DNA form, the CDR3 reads TGCGCCAGCAGCCAAGGAAGGAATTCTGGAAACACCATATATTTT.

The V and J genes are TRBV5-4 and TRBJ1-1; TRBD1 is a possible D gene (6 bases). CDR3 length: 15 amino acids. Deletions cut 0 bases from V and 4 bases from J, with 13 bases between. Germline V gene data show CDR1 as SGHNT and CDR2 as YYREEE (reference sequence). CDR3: CASSLGITGSTEAFF. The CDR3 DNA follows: TGTGCCAGCAGCTTGGGGATCACAGGGAGCACTGAAGCTTTCTTT.

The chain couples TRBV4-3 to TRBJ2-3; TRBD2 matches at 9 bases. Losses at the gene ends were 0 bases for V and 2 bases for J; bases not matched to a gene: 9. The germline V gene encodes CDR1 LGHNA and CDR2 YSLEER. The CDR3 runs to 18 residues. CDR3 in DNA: TGCGCCAGCAGCCAAGATGCTCTGACTAGCGGACCCACAGATACGCAGTATTTT. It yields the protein CASSQDALTSGPTDTQYF.

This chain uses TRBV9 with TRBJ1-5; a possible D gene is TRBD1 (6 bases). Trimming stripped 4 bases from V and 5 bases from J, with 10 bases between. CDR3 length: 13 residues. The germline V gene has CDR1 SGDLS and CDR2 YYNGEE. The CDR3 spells CASSPGGHQPQHF. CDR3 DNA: TGTGCCAGCAGCCCGGGGGGGCATCAGCCCCAGCATTTT.

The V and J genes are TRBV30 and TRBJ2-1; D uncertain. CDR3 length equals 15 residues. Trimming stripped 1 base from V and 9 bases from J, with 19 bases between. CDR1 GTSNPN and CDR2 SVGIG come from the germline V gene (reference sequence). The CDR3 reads CAWSGRWRMAPEQFF. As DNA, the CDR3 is TGTGCCTGGAGTGGCCGCTGGCGAATGGCCCCTGAGCAGTTCTTC.

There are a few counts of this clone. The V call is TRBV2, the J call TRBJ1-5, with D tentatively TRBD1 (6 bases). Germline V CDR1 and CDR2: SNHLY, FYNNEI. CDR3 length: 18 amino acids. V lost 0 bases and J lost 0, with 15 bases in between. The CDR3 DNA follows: TGTGCCAGCAGTGAAGCTTCAGGGGCGATACATAGCAATCAGCCCCAGCATTTT. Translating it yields CASSEASGAIHSNQPQHF. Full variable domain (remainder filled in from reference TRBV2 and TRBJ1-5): EPEVTQTPSHQVTQMGQEVILRCVPISNHLYFYWYRQILGQKVEFLVSFYNNEISEKSEIFDDQFSVERPDGSNFTLKIRSTKLEDSAMYFCASSEASGAIHSNQPQHFGDGTRLSIL.

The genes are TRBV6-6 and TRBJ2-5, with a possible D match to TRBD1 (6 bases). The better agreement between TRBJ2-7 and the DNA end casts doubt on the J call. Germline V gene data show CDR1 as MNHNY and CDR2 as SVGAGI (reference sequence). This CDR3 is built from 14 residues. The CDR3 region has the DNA TGTGCCAGCAGCGCTTCCGGACAGACCTACGAGCAGTACTTC. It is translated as CASSASGQTYEQYF.

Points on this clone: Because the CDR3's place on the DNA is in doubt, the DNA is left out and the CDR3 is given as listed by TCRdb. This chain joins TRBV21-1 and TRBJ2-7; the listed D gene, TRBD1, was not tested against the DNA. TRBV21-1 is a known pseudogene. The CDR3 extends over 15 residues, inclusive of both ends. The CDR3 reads CASSTSTASAYEQYF.

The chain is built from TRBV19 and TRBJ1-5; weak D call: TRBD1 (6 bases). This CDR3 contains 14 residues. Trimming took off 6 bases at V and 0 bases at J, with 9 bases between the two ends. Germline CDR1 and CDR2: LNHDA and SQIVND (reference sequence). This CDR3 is CASSPDSSNQPQHF. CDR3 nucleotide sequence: TGTGCCAGTAGCCCGGACAGTAGCAATCAGCCCCAGCATTTT.

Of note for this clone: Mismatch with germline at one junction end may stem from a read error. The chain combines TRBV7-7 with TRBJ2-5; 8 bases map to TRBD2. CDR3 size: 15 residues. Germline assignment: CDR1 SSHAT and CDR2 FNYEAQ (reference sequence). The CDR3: CASSPAGASGETQYF. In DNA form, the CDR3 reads TGTGCTAGCAGCCCAGCGGGAGCGTCGGGGGAGACCCAGTACTTC.

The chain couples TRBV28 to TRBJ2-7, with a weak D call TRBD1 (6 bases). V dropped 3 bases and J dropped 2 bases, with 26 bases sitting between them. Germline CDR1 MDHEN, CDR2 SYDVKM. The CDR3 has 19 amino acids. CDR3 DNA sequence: TGTGCCAGCAGTTTTCTTAGGGACAAAGGAAATTTCGTGGCCTACGAGCAGTACTTC. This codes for CASSFLRDKGNFVAYEQYF.

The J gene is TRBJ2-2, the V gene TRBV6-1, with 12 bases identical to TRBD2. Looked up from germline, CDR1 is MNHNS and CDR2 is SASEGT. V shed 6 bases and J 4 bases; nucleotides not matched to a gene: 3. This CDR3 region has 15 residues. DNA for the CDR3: TGTGCCAGCAGACTAGCGGGAGGAGGCACCGGGGAGCTGTTTTTT. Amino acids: CASRLAGGGTGELFF.

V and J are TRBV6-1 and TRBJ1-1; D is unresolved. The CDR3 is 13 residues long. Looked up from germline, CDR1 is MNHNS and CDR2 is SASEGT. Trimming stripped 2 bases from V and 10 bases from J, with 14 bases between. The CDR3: CASSEMEAGGAFF. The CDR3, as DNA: TGTGCCAGCAGTGAAATGGAGGCGGGAGGAGCTTTCTTT.

The CDR3 DNA reads TGCGCCAGCAGCTCAGGACAGGGGGCCGCTAGCATCTATGGCTACACCTTC. It encodes CASSSGQGAASIYGYTF. The J gene is TRBJ1-2, the V gene TRBV5-1; 11 nucleotides match TRBD1. Germline V gives CDR1 SGHRS, CDR2 YFSETQ. The CDR3 runs to 17 residues. Trimming removed 3 bases from V and 4 bases from J; junction bases left unmatched: 11.

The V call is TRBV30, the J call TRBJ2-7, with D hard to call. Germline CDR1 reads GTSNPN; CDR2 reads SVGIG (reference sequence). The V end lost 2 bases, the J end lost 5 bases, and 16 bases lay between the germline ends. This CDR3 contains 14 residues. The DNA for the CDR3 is TGTGCCTGGAGTCACCTTAGATCGTCCCACGAGCAGTACTTC. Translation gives CAWSHLRSSHEQYF.

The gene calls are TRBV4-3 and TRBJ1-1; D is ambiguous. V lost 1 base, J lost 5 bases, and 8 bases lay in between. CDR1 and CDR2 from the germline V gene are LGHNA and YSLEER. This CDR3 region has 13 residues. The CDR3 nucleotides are TGCGCCAGCAGCCAAGGGAGGTGGACTGAAGCTTTCTTT. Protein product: CASSQGRWTEAFF.

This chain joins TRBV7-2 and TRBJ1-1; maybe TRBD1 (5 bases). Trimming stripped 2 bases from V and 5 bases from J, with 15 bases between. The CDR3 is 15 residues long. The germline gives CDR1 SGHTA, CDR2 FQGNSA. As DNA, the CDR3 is TGTGCCAGCAGCTTAAGATCGCAGGGCAGGACTGAAGCTTTCTTT. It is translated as CASSLRSQGRTEAFF.

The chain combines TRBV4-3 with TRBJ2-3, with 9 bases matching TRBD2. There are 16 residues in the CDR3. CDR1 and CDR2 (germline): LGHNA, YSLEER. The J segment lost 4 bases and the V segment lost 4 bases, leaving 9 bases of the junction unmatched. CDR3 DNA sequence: TGCGCCAGCAGCCCTATCGGCGGGGGGGCCGCAGATACGCAGTATTTT. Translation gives CASSPIGGGAADTQYF.

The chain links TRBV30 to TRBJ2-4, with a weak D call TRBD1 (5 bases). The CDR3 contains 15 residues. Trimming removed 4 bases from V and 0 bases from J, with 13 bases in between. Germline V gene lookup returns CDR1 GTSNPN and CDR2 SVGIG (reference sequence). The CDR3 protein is CAWNQGVGAKNIQYF. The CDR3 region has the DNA TGTGCCTGGAACCAAGGGGTCGGAGCCAAAAACATTCAGTACTTC.

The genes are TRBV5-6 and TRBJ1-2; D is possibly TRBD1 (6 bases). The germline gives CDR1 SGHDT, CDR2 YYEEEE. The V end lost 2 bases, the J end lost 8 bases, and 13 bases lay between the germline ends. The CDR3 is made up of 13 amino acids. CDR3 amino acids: CASSFSGASGYTF. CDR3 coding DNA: TGTGCCAGCAGCTTCTCGGGGGCTTCAGGCTACACCTTC.

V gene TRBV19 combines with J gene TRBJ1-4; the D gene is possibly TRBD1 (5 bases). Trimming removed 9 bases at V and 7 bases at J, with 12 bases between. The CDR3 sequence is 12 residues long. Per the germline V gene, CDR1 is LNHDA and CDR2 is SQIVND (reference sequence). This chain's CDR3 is CASKSGPEKLFF. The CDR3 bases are TGTGCCAGCAAGTCGGGGCCTGAAAAACTGTTTTTT. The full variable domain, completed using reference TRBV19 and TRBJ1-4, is DGGITQSPKYLFRKEGQNVTLSCEQNLNHDAMYWYRQDPGQGLRLIYYSQIVNDFQKGDIAEGYSVSREKKESFPLTVTSAQKNPTAFYLCASKSGPEKLFFGSGTQLSVL.